Listed below are T cell receptor beta chains from one sample, sequenced in a study of blood T cells in healthy people across ages. TCRdb reprocessed the 5' RACE reads via MiXCR and lists one record per CDR3 protein. This repertoire shows more than 600,000 distinct CDR3 sequences, 20% to 25% found once; its top ten account for 9.4%. These data were likewise used in another study, on T cells of mothers and their children.

The sequenced sample was blood. The receptors originated from a boy younger than 18 in good health. Each CDR3 is given with its conserved first and last residue. Fields, in order: D gene, V gene, clone size, J gene, CDR3 protein, CDR3 DNA. The D gene is left open where the match is weak. A row's size may be missing; if present it is once, few, many or a size class.

d_gene: TRBD1
v_gene: TRBV20-1
abundance: few
j_gene: TRBJ2-2
CDR3aa: CSARADRGLTGELFF
CDR3nt: TGCAGTGCTAGAGCTGACAGGGGGCTCACCGGGGAGCTGTTTTTT

d_gene: -
v_gene: TRBV19
abundance: few
j_gene: TRBJ2-1
CDR3aa: CASSIPGLNNEQFF
CDR3nt: TGTGCCAGTAGTATACCGGGACTCAACAATGAGCAGTTCTTC

d_gene: -
v_gene: TRBV6-5
abundance: few
j_gene: TRBJ1-1
CDR3aa: CASSKATGFTEAFF
CDR3nt: TGTGCCAGCAGTAAAGCCACAGGGTTCACTGAAGCTTTCTTT

d_gene: -
v_gene: TRBV29-1
abundance: -
j_gene: TRBJ1-4
CDR3aa: CSVQRGTKNEKLFF
CDR3nt: TGCAGCGTTCAACGAGGGACTAAGAATGAAAAACTGTTTTTT

d_gene: TRBD2
v_gene: TRBV20-1
abundance: -
j_gene: TRBJ2-2
CDR3aa: CSARPGLTNTGELFF
CDR3nt: TGCAGTGCTAGACCGGGACTAACGAACACCGGGGAGCTGTTTTTT

d_gene: -
v_gene: TRBV20-1
abundance: few
j_gene: TRBJ2-5
CDR3aa: CSARVVRGDQETQYF
CDR3nt: TGCAGTGCTAGAGTGGTCAGGGGAGACCAAGAGACCCAGTACTTC

d_gene: -
v_gene: TRBV20-1
abundance: -
j_gene: TRBJ1-1
CDR3aa: CSARTAVGVGTEAFF
CDR3nt: TGCAGTGCTCGGACGGCCGTGGGGGTGGGCACTGAAGCTTTCTTT

d_gene: -
v_gene: TRBV28
abundance: many
j_gene: TRBJ2-1
CDR3aa: CASSLPDNEQFF
CDR3nt: TGTGCCAGCAGTTTACCAGACAATGAGCAGTTCTTC

d_gene: -
v_gene: TRBV6-1
abundance: -
j_gene: TRBJ2-7
CDR3aa: CASRLAELTEQYF
CDR3nt: TGTGCCAGCAGACTAGCAGAACTAACCGAGCAGTACTTC

d_gene: -
v_gene: TRBV27
abundance: few
j_gene: TRBJ2-5
CDR3aa: CASSLRPTGPGGGTQYF
CDR3nt: TGTGCCAGCAGTTTACGGCCGACGGGGCCAGGTGGCGGGACCCAGTACTTC

d_gene: TRBD1
v_gene: TRBV15
abundance: -
j_gene: TRBJ1-4
CDR3aa: CATSRDRHDEKLFF
CDR3nt: TGTGCCACCAGCAGGGACAGGCATGATGAAAAACTGTTTTTT

d_gene: -
v_gene: TRBV5-1
abundance: few
j_gene: TRBJ1-6
CDR3aa: CASGTDSSYNSPLHF
CDR3nt: TGCGCCAGCGGGACCGACAGCTCCTATAATTCACCCCTCCACTTT

d_gene: -
v_gene: TRBV28
abundance: -
j_gene: TRBJ2-5
CDR3aa: CASSLWGQDKETQYF
CDR3nt: TGTGCCAGCAGTTTATGGGGGCAGGATAAGGAGACCCAGTACTTC

d_gene: -
v_gene: TRBV7-2
abundance: many
j_gene: TRBJ2-7
CDR3aa: CASSLGPGTYEQYF
CDR3nt: TGTGCCAGCAGCTTAGGACCAGGAACCTACGAGCAGTACTTC

d_gene: -
v_gene: TRBV29-1
abundance: -
j_gene: TRBJ2-1
CDR3aa: CSVDPLPLHEQFF
CDR3nt: TGCAGCGTTGATCCCCTGCCTTTGCATGAGCAGTTCTTC

d_gene: -
v_gene: TRBV7-9
abundance: few
j_gene: TRBJ2-4
CDR3aa: CASSRTNDQTGPLVNIQYF
CDR3nt: TGTGCCAGCAGCCGCACAAACGACCAGACAGGACCGCTTGTTAACATTCAGTACTTC

d_gene: -
v_gene: TRBV29-1
abundance: once
j_gene: TRBJ1-4
CDR3aa: CSVEVGASYNEKLFF
CDR3nt: TGCAGCGTTGAGGTGGGGGCCTCCTATAATGAAAAACTGTTTTTT

d_gene: TRBD2
v_gene: TRBV20-1
abundance: few
j_gene: TRBJ2-7
CDR3aa: CSARASGFYEQYF
CDR3nt: TGCAGTGCTAGGGCTAGCGGGTTCTACGAGCAGTACTTC

d_gene: -
v_gene: TRBV5-1
abundance: -
j_gene: TRBJ2-5
CDR3aa: CASSLVPQGPEETQYF
CDR3nt: TGCGCCAGCAGCTTGGTGCCGCAAGGTCCTGAAGAGACCCAGTACTTC

d_gene: -
v_gene: TRBV12-3/TRBV12-4
abundance: -
j_gene: TRBJ2-1
CDR3aa: CASSFSQGTFF
CDR3nt: TGTGCCAGCAGTTTTTCCCAGGGTACGTTCTTC

d_gene: -
v_gene: TRBV9
abundance: -
j_gene: TRBJ1-2
CDR3aa: CASSGRDVVGYGYTF
CDR3nt: TGTGCCAGCAGCGGACGGGACGTCGTGGGCTATGGCTACACCTTC

d_gene: -
v_gene: TRBV5-6
abundance: few
j_gene: TRBJ2-7
CDR3aa: CASSLVGQPGEQYF
CDR3nt: TGTGCCAGCAGCTTGGTAGGACAGCCGGGAGAGCAGTACTTC

d_gene: -
v_gene: TRBV7-6
abundance: -
j_gene: TRBJ2-7
CDR3aa: CASSLSFQDEQYF
CDR3nt: TGTGCCAGCAGCTTATCTTTCCAGGATGAGCAGTACTTC

d_gene: TRBD2
v_gene: TRBV12-3/TRBV12-4
abundance: -
j_gene: TRBJ2-2
CDR3aa: CASSQALAGTGELFF
CDR3nt: TGTGCCAGCAGCCAAGCCCTAGCGGGCACCGGGGAGCTGTTTTTT

d_gene: -
v_gene: TRBV11-3
abundance: few
j_gene: TRBJ2-4
CDR3aa: CASSLGEASGIHKNIQYF
CDR3nt: TGTGCCAGCAGCTTAGGTGAGGCGTCGGGAATTCACAAAAACATTCAGTACTTC

d_gene: -
v_gene: TRBV20-1
abundance: few
j_gene: TRBJ2-5
CDR3aa: CSAHDRIGVETQYF
CDR3nt: TGCAGTGCCCACGACAGGATTGGGGTTGAGACCCAGTACTTC

d_gene: TRBD1
v_gene: TRBV5-1
abundance: -
j_gene: TRBJ2-2
CDR3aa: CASSSNRGQGKNTGELFF
CDR3nt: TGCGCCAGCAGCTCAAATAGGGGACAGGGGAAGAACACCGGGGAGCTGTTTTTT

d_gene: -
v_gene: TRBV5-1
abundance: -
j_gene: TRBJ1-1
CDR3aa: CASNLSGLGRRSYTEAFF
CDR3nt: TGCGCCAGCAACTTGTCGGGTCTCGGACGGAGAAGCTACACTGAAGCTTTCTTT

d_gene: -
v_gene: TRBV21-1
abundance: -
j_gene: TRBJ1-1
CDR3aa: CASSKVWSKGPNTEAFF
CDR3nt: TGTGCCAGCAGCAAAGTGTGGTCAAAGGGGCCGAACACTGAAGCTTTCTTT

d_gene: -
v_gene: TRBV4-1
abundance: -
j_gene: TRBJ1-2
CDR3aa: CASSQGPLEQDHSNYGYTF
CDR3nt: TGCGCCAGCAGCCAAGGACCTTTAGAGCAGGACCATAGTAACTATGGCTACACCTTC

d_gene: -
v_gene: TRBV28
abundance: many
j_gene: TRBJ1-6
CDR3aa: CASSFSSYNSPLHF
CDR3nt: TGTGCCAGCAGTTTTAGCTCCTATAATTCACCCCTCCACTTT

d_gene: -
v_gene: TRBV12-3/TRBV12-4
abundance: -
j_gene: TRBJ2-1
CDR3aa: CASGPGQSAYNEQFF
CDR3nt: TGTGCCAGCGGTCCAGGACAGTCGGCCTACAATGAGCAGTTCTTC

d_gene: -
v_gene: TRBV27
abundance: few
j_gene: TRBJ1-4
CDR3aa: CASSDLGEGPEKLFF
CDR3nt: TGTGCCAGCAGTGACCTCGGGGAAGGTCCTGAAAAACTGTTTTTT

d_gene: -
v_gene: TRBV29-1
abundance: -
j_gene: TRBJ1-1
CDR3aa: CSVDSATEAFF
CDR3nt: TGCAGCGTTGACAGCGCCACTGAAGCTTTCTTT

d_gene: -
v_gene: TRBV7-6
abundance: few
j_gene: TRBJ2-6
CDR3aa: CASTPTGSGANVLTF
CDR3nt: TGTGCCAGCACCCCCACAGGCTCTGGGGCCAACGTCCTGACTTTC

d_gene: -
v_gene: TRBV5-1
abundance: -
j_gene: TRBJ2-1
CDR3aa: CASSLAPGDEQFF
CDR3nt: TGCGCCAGCAGCTTGGCCCCAGGGGATGAGCAGTTCTTC

d_gene: -
v_gene: TRBV7-6
abundance: -
j_gene: TRBJ2-2
CDR3aa: CASSGTGTKDTGELFF
CDR3nt: TGTGCCAGCAGCGGTACCGGGACAAAAGACACCGGGGAGCTGTTTTTT

d_gene: -
v_gene: TRBV6-2/TRBV6-3
abundance: -
j_gene: TRBJ1-5
CDR3aa: CATEDTVNQPQHF
CDR3nt: TGTGCCACAGAGGATACGGTGAATCAGCCCCAGCATTTT

d_gene: TRBD1
v_gene: TRBV12-3/TRBV12-4
abundance: -
j_gene: TRBJ2-5
CDR3aa: CASSLGQGILETQYF
CDR3nt: TGTGCCAGCAGCCTTGGACAGGGGATTTTGGAGACCCAGTACTTC

d_gene: TRBD1
v_gene: TRBV28
abundance: few
j_gene: TRBJ2-7
CDR3aa: CASNPTGVSSYEQYF
CDR3nt: TGTGCCAGCAATCCTACAGGGGTAAGCTCCTACGAGCAGTACTTC

d_gene: -
v_gene: TRBV14
abundance: -
j_gene: TRBJ2-7
CDR3aa: CASSQVAGYEQYF
CDR3nt: TGTGCCAGCAGCCAAGTAGCCGGCTACGAGCAGTACTTC

d_gene: -
v_gene: TRBV6-1
abundance: -
j_gene: TRBJ1-1
CDR3aa: CASRFGQSEAFF
CDR3nt: TGTGCCAGCCGTTTCGGACAGAGCGAAGCTTTCTTT

d_gene: -
v_gene: TRBV7-3
abundance: few
j_gene: TRBJ1-1
CDR3aa: CASSEQAFNTEAFF
CDR3nt: TGTGCCAGCAGCGAACAGGCCTTCAACACTGAAGCTTTCTTT

d_gene: -
v_gene: TRBV6-1
abundance: few
j_gene: TRBJ1-1
CDR3aa: CASSEAPTMNTEAFF
CDR3nt: TGTGCCAGCAGTGAAGCCCCCACGATGAACACTGAAGCTTTCTTT

d_gene: TRBD2
v_gene: TRBV9
abundance: few
j_gene: TRBJ2-5
CDR3aa: CASSVVAGGPKETQYF
CDR3nt: TGTGCCAGCAGCGTAGTGGCGGGGGGGCCGAAAGAGACCCAGTACTTC

d_gene: -
v_gene: TRBV7-9
abundance: -
j_gene: TRBJ2-3
CDR3aa: CASSSPAGLAGDTQYF
CDR3nt: TGTGCCAGCAGCTCCCCGGCGGGGCTAGCAGGAGATACGCAGTATTTT

d_gene: -
v_gene: TRBV5-6
abundance: -
j_gene: TRBJ1-1
CDR3aa: CASSLLQNEAFF
CDR3nt: TGTGCCAGCAGCTTACTACAAAATGAAGCTTTCTTT

d_gene: -
v_gene: TRBV3-1
abundance: few
j_gene: TRBJ2-1
CDR3aa: CASSQDTAPWGEQFF
CDR3nt: TGTGCCAGCAGCCAAGATACGGCACCTTGGGGTGAGCAGTTCTTC

d_gene: -
v_gene: TRBV5-6
abundance: -
j_gene: TRBJ2-7
CDR3aa: CASSLAGGPQHEQYF
CDR3nt: TGTGCCAGCAGCTTGGCCGGGGGGCCCCAGCACGAGCAGTACTTC

d_gene: TRBD1
v_gene: TRBV6-2/TRBV6-3
abundance: -
j_gene: TRBJ1-2
CDR3aa: CASSGPTGRDYTF
CDR3nt: TGTGCCAGCAGCGGACCGACAGGGAGGGACTACACCTTC

d_gene: TRBD2
v_gene: TRBV20-1
abundance: few
j_gene: TRBJ2-1
CDR3aa: CSARDQTSGSSYNEQFF
CDR3nt: TGCAGTGCTAGAGACCAAACTAGCGGTAGCTCCTACAATGAGCAGTTCTTC

d_gene: -
v_gene: TRBV5-1
abundance: -
j_gene: TRBJ1-2
CDR3aa: CASSLGAVHNYGYTF
CDR3nt: TGCGCCAGCAGCTTGGGGGCAGTTCACAACTATGGCTACACCTTC

d_gene: TRBD2
v_gene: TRBV29-1
abundance: few
j_gene: TRBJ2-7
CDR3aa: CSVVPGETSAGGYEQYF
CDR3nt: TGCAGCGTTGTACCCGGCGAGACTAGCGCCGGAGGCTACGAGCAGTACTTC

d_gene: -
v_gene: TRBV3-1
abundance: few
j_gene: TRBJ2-1
CDR3aa: CASTRSGGHEQFF
CDR3nt: TGTGCCAGCACCAGGTCGGGGGGACACGAGCAGTTCTTC

d_gene: TRBD1
v_gene: TRBV7-9
abundance: few
j_gene: TRBJ1-2
CDR3aa: CASSRQGEGYGYTF
CDR3nt: TGTGCCAGCAGCCGACAGGGGGAGGGCTATGGCTACACCTTC

d_gene: -
v_gene: TRBV27
abundance: few
j_gene: TRBJ2-7
CDR3aa: CASSWLQGNYEQYF
CDR3nt: TGTGCCAGCAGTTGGTTGCAGGGAAACTACGAGCAGTACTTC

d_gene: TRBD2
v_gene: TRBV4-1
abundance: -
j_gene: TRBJ2-1
CDR3aa: CASSQGAAGGLGSYNEQFF
CDR3nt: TGCGCCAGCAGCCAAGGGGCAGCGGGAGGCTTAGGCTCCTACAATGAGCAGTTCTTC

d_gene: -
v_gene: TRBV28
abundance: -
j_gene: TRBJ1-5
CDR3aa: CANSLAPLDSQPQHF
CDR3nt: TGTGCCAACAGTTTAGCTCCCCTGGACAGTCAGCCCCAGCATTTT

d_gene: -
v_gene: TRBV29-1
abundance: few
j_gene: TRBJ2-5
CDR3aa: CSVLRPRGEGLETQYF
CDR3nt: TGCAGCGTTTTACGCCCCAGGGGGGAAGGCTTGGAGACCCAGTACTTC

d_gene: -
v_gene: TRBV7-2
abundance: few
j_gene: TRBJ2-1
CDR3aa: CASSLLVHYNEQFF
CDR3nt: TGTGCCAGCAGCTTATTGGTCCACTACAATGAGCAGTTCTTC